This T cell receptor beta chain was captured in a study of CD8 T cells in Susac syndrome. The CDR3 covers 14 residues. After removal of 7 bases from V and 3 bases from J, the junction contained 7 bases not matched to a gene. Germline values: CDR1 SQVTM, CDR2 ANQGSEA. An input of about 0.45 to 1 ug of RNA was subjected to reverse transcription using random hexamers. TCRdb recomputed calls from the immunoSEQ multiplex PCR reads with MiXCR, one row per CDR3 protein. The data show 77,000 or so distinct CDR3 sequences, about 94% seen once. Sequences were obtained from CD8+ T cells from PBMCs. This clonotype was obtained from a human donor with multiple sclerosis. The rearrangement links TRBV29-1 to TRBJ1-5; 9 bases map to TRBD1. In DNA form, the CDR3 reads TGCAGCGCGGGACAGGGTGACCCCAATCAGCCCCAGCATTTT. It is translated as CSAGQGDPNQPQHF. Using reference TRBV29-1 and TRBJ1-5 for the parts outside the CDR3, the full variable domain is SAVISQKPSRDICQRGTSLTIQCQVDSQVTMMFWYRQQPGQSLTLIATANQGSEATYESGFVIDKFPISRPNLTFSTLTVSNMSPEDSSIYLCSAGQGDPNQPQHFGDGTRLSIL.